The 28 T cell receptor beta chains reported below all come from one sample, sequenced in a study of T cell repertoires in cytomegalovirus infection (dated by TCRdb to about 2019). The treatment or condition label, read with the paper, signifies: in vitro stimulation with specific CMV peptide epitopes to enrich CMV-specific T cells. These reads were obtained on an Illumina HiSeq 1500. Through fastp at Q25 and MiXCR, TCRdb rebuilt clones from the public reads, retaining in-frame beta chains. Rows are combined by CDR3 protein, so each entry shows the most common genes and DNA. The sample contains about 340,000 distinct CDR3 sequences, about 27% of them found a single time. 20% of the sample rests with the top ten. Their specific antigens are unknown. Source: cultured PBMCs, taken from culture after CMV antigen stimulation. The receptors come from a human donor in good health (CMV status not recorded). Some clones in this sample may be carry-over from other donors' samples.

This clonotype was counted only a few times. The CDR3 coding sequence is TGTGCCAGCAGACTCAGGGTAACTGGAAACACCATATATTTT. Its protein is CASRLRVTGNTIYF. The rearrangement joins TRBV6-5 to TRBJ1-3; possible D gene TRBD1, 5 bases. This CDR3 is 14 amino acids long. Trimming took off 6 bases at V and 2 bases at J, with 11 bases between the two ends. CDR1 is MNHEY, CDR2 SVGAGI, per germline.

This clonotype has only a few counts. CDR3: CASSESPTGPSPLHF. CDR3 sequence (DNA): TGTGCCAGCAGTGAAAGTCCAACAGGACCTTCACCCCTCCACTTT. This rearrangement joins TRBV25-1 to TRBJ1-6, with D possibly being TRBD1 (5 bases). The V gene's germline CDR1 is MGHDK and CDR2 SYGVNS. V lost 2 bases, J lost 9 bases, and 14 bases lay in between. The CDR3 runs 15 residues.

In regard to this clonotype: This likely comes from a read error, as the CDR3 has no conserved phenylalanine or tryptophan at its end. The chain couples TRBV19 to TRBJ2-7, with 10 nucleotides matching TRBD1. The J segment lost 5 bases and the V segment lost 1 base, leaving 5 bases of the junction unmatched. Per germline, CDR1 LNHDA and CDR2 SQIVND (reference sequence). The CDR3 length is 15 residues. For the CDR3, the DNA is TGTGCCAGTAGTATAGCCGGGACAGGGGCTGACGAGCAGTACATC. It is translated as CASSIAGTGADEQYI.

The chain carries TRBV5-1 and TRBJ2-1, with D perhaps being TRBD1 or TRBD2 (5 bases each). V lost 0 bases and J 3 bases, leaving 10 bases between the germline ends. There are 15 residues in the CDR3. Germline V gives CDR1 SGHRS, CDR2 YFSETQ. The CDR3 sequence is CASSLGGALYNEQFF. The CDR3 bases are TGCGCCAGCAGCTTGGGAGGGGCGCTCTACAATGAGCAGTTCTTC.

This chain links TRBV25-1 with TRBJ1-4, with D perhaps TRBD1 (6 bases). This CDR3 is 21 amino acids long. The V end lost 6 bases, the J end lost 0 bases, and 29 bases lay between the germline ends. Germline V gene lookup returns CDR1 MGHDK and CDR2 SYGVNS. This CDR3 is CASSQSRGIFFEHPTNEKLFF. The DNA for the CDR3 is TGTGCCAGCAGCCAGTCCAGGGGAATTTTCTTTGAGCACCCAACTAATGAAAAACTGTTTTTT.

The V and J genes are TRBV7-9 and TRBJ1-4, with D hard to call. V dropped 1 base and J dropped 6 bases, with 12 bases sitting between them. CDR1 is SEHNR, CDR2 FQNEAQ, per germline (reference sequence). The CDR3 totals 15 residues. Here the CDR3 DNA reads TGTGCCAGCAGCTTAGAGGAATGGGTTCATGAAAAACTGTTTTTT. Its protein product is CASSLEEWVHEKLFF.

This rearrangement joins TRBV7-6 to TRBJ1-3; D is uncertain. CDR1 and CDR2 from the germline V gene are SGHVS and FNYEAQ. V was cut by 5 bases and J by 0 bases, with 5 bases left in between. This CDR3 comprises 13 residues. CDR3 protein: CASSAFSGNTIYF. The CDR3 nucleotides are TGTGCCAGCAGCGCCTTCTCTGGAAACACCATATATTTT.

V and J are TRBV6-8 and TRBJ2-3; TRBD2 matches 7 bases. V trimming: 8 bases; J trimming: 2 bases; junction bases outside the gene matches: 10. Germline CDR1 is MNHGY and CDR2 is SAAAGT. The CDR3 is 15 residues long. CDR3 residues: CASLRSGVSTDTQYF. CDR3 sequence (DNA): TGTGCCAGCCTGCGAAGCGGGGTATCCACAGATACGCAGTATTTT.

This rearrangement joins TRBV6-8 to TRBJ2-5; either TRBD1 or TRBD2 may fit D (5 bases each). CDR1 and CDR2 (germline): MNHGY, SAAAGT. V shed 4 bases and J shed 2 bases, with 14 bases lying between them. The CDR3 loop spans 15 amino acids. The DNA of the CDR3 is TGTGCCAGCAGTTCCTGGGACGGGAAACAAGAGACCCAGTACTTC. Translating it yields CASSSWDGKQETQYF.

This clonotype came up a few times. This chain links TRBV12-5 with TRBJ1-5; D may be TRBD1 (5 bases). Germline V gene lookup returns CDR1 LGHNT and CDR2 FRNRAP. This CDR3 region has 18 residues. Trimming stripped 5 bases from V and 0 bases from J, with 20 bases between. The DNA for the CDR3 is TGTGCTAGTGGTCCGACAGACGATCCCGTATATAGCAATCAGCCCCAGCATTTT. As protein: CASGPTDDPVYSNQPQHF.

The table lists this clonotype with a few counts. The rearrangement uses TRBV28 and TRBJ1-6; the D gene is possibly TRBD1 (6 bases). Per germline, CDR1 MDHEN and CDR2 SYDVKM. The CDR3 is made up of 14 amino acids. Deletions cut 4 bases from V and 7 bases from J, with 11 bases between. DNA for the CDR3: TGTGCCAGCAGTTCAGGGGAAGTAAATTCACCCCTCCACTTT. This translates into CASSSGEVNSPLHF.

This clonotype was seen a handful of times. This sequence joins TRBV7-9 and TRBJ1-2, with 7 bases that match TRBD1. V trimming: 5 bases; J trimming: 12 bases; junction bases outside the gene matches: 9. CDR3 length: 12 residues. CDR1 SEHNR and CDR2 FQNEAQ come from the germline V gene (reference sequence). CDR3 DNA: TGTGCCAGCAGCCAAATGGGACAGCGGAACACCTTC. This encodes CASSQMGQRNTF.

This clonotype was seen a handful of times. The J gene is TRBJ1-2, the V gene TRBV12-3 or TRBV12-4, with D hard to call. The ends were cut back, 3 bases at V and 8 bases at J, with 16 bases in the middle. The CDR3 covers 14 residues. The CDR3 DNA reads TGTGCCAGCAGTTTTGGGTCAAGAAAGAACGGCTACACCTTC. It yields the protein CASSFGSRKNGYTF.

The table lists this clonotype with many counts. V and J are TRBV4-1 and TRBJ2-5, with D perhaps matching TRBD1 (5 bases). V lost 0 bases and J lost 4, with 9 bases in between. This CDR3 contains 14 residues. Germline values: CDR1 MGHRA, CDR2 YSYEKL. Written as DNA, the CDR3 is TGCGCCAGCAGCCAAGAAGGTAGGGGAGAGACCCAGTACTTC. This encodes CASSQEGRGETQYF.

This chain connects TRBV4-2 to TRBJ1-2; no clear D gene. Germline assignment: CDR1 LGHNA and CDR2 YNFKEQ. V lost 0 bases and J lost 2, with 10 bases in between. The CDR3 runs 15 residues. CDR3 nucleotides: TGTGCCAGCAGCCAAGATTGGTCGGGAAACTATGGCTACACCTTC. Amino acid sequence: CASSQDWSGNYGYTF.

This chain joins TRBV20-1 and TRBJ2-1; D is undetermined. Germline V gene data show CDR1 as DFQATT and CDR2 as SNEGSKA (reference sequence). The ends were cut back, 0 bases at V and 2 bases at J, with 5 bases in the middle. The CDR3 totals 13 residues. The DNA for the CDR3 is TGCAGTGCTAGAGAAGGAACCTACAATGAGCAGTTCTTC. It codes for CSAREGTYNEQFF.

V gene TRBV7-3 combines with J gene TRBJ1-1; D remains unclear. The V gene lost 0 bases and the J gene lost 2 bases, with 10 bases spanning the gap. The CDR3 spans 15 residues. Germline V gene sequence: CDR1 SGHTA, CDR2 FQGTGA. The CDR3 bases are TGTGCCAGCAGCTTAACTAGGAGAGGTAACACTGAAGCTTTCTTT. Protein product: CASSLTRRGNTEAFF.

This clonotype was recorded only once. This chain links TRBV19 with TRBJ1-2; D remains ambiguous. The CDR3 is 14 residues long. V shed 3 bases and J shed 4 bases, with 12 bases lying between them. From germline, CDR1 is LNHDA and CDR2 SQIVND (reference sequence). The CDR3 here is CASSIAGLVYGYTF. CDR3 sequence (DNA): TGTGCCAGTAGTATCGCGGGATTAGTCTATGGCTACACCTTC.

This clonotype has just a few counts. V gene TRBV11-1 combines with J gene TRBJ1-2; 12 positions agree with TRBD1. Germline trimming cut 5 bases from V and 8 bases from J; bases unmatched to any gene: 12. Germline V gene data show CDR1 as SGHAT and CDR2 as FQDESV (reference sequence). This CDR3 region has 16 residues. The CDR3 bases are TGTGCCAGCAGCCTCGCCGGGACAGGGGGCTCCGACGGCTACACCTTC. Translation gives CASSLAGTGGSDGYTF.

The gene calls are TRBV5-8 and TRBJ2-7; 8 bases map to TRBD1. V lost 4 bases, J lost 1 base, and 7 bases stayed unmatched. From germline, CDR1 is SGHTS and CDR2 YDEGEE. The CDR3 loop spans 15 amino acids. CDR3 amino acids: CASSPERTGSYEQYF. The CDR3 bases are TGTGCCAGCAGCCCGGAGCGGACAGGGTCCTACGAGCAGTACTTC.

This clonotype came up many times. The chain carries TRBV7-9 and TRBJ1-1, with D perhaps matching TRBD1 (5 bases). V lost 4 bases and J 0 bases, leaving 9 bases between the germline ends. Germline CDR1 SEHNR, CDR2 FQNEAQ (reference sequence). CDR3 length equals 14 residues. CDR3 sequence (DNA): TGTGCCAGCAGCTCGCAGGGAATGAACACTGAAGCTTTCTTT. Protein product: CASSSQGMNTEAFF.

This clonotype showed up just a few times. The chain is built from TRBV5-1 and TRBJ1-6, with 11 bases identical to TRBD1. Losses at the gene ends were 4 bases for V and 10 bases for J; bases not matched to a gene: 7. Germline-derived CDR1 and CDR2 are SGHRS and YFSETQ. This CDR3 is 15 amino acids long. DNA of the CDR3: TGCGCCAGCAGCGCCCGGACAGGGGGCAACTCACCCCTCCACTTT. It is translated as CASSARTGGNSPLHF.

This clonotype was found a few times. This rearrangement joins TRBV11-1 to TRBJ1-5; D ambiguous. The CDR3 runs to 13 residues. Trimming cost V 3 bases and J 4 bases, with 7 bases left between them. Germline CDR1 is SGHAT and CDR2 is FQDESV (reference sequence). The CDR3 DNA is TGTGCCAGCAGCTTCCAGGAAAATCAGCCCCAGCATTTT. This codes for CASSFQENQPQHF.

This clonotype has only a few counts. J is TRBJ2-5 and V is TRBV7-8; maybe TRBD1 (5 bases). The CDR3 runs to 11 residues. Looked up from germline, CDR1 is SGHVS and CDR2 is FQNEAQ. The CDR3 region is CTTQGLETQYF. DNA for the CDR3: TGTACTACGCAGGGCTTAGAGACCCAGTACTTC. The whole variable domain, filled in from reference TRBV7-8 and TRBJ2-5, reads GAGVSQSPRYKVAKRGQDVALRCDPISGHVSLFWYQQALGQGPEFLTYFQNEAQLDKSGLPSDRFFAERPEGSVSTLKIQRTQQEDSAVYLCTTQGLETQYFGPGTRLLVL.

This clonotype was detected only a few times. This CDR3 is CASSGTADGSSYEQYF. The CDR3 nucleotides read TGCGCCAGCAGTGGGACAGCCGACGGAAGCTCCTACGAGCAGTACTTC. V usage is TRBV10-2 and J usage is TRBJ2-7; D might be TRBD1 (6 bases). Germline lookup yields CDR1 WSHSY and CDR2 SAAADI. CDR3 length: 16 amino acids. V was cut by 4 bases and J by 0 bases, with 16 bases left in between.

This clonotype was seen a single time. This chain links TRBV6-5 with TRBJ2-3, with 9 bases that match TRBD1. This CDR3 has 17 residues. The germline V gene encodes CDR1 MNHEY and CDR2 SVGAGI. V lost 2 bases, J lost 3 bases, and 9 bases stayed unmatched. CDR3 nucleotides: TGTGCCAGCAGTTACGGGACAGGGACTCAGTGGACAGATACGCAGTATTTT. Protein sequence: CASSYGTGTQWTDTQYF.

The rearrangement joins TRBV14 to TRBJ1-3; D not resolved. This CDR3 has 18 residues. In germline, CDR1 is SGHDN, CDR2 FVKESK. Trimming pared 0 bases from V and 2 bases from J, leaving 17 bases between. The chain's CDR3 is CASSQDYWTASTGNTIYF. CDR3 bases: TGTGCCAGCAGCCAAGACTATTGGACTGCCTCTACTGGAAACACCATATATTTT. Looking up the rest from reference TRBV14 and TRBJ1-3 gives the full variable domain: EAGVTQFPSHSVIEKGQTVTLRCDPISGHDNLYWYRRVMGKEIKFLLHFVKESKQDESGMPNNRFLAERTGGTYSTLKVQPAELEDSGVYFCASSQDYWTASTGNTIYFGEGSWLTVV.

This sequence joins TRBV15 and TRBJ1-3, with D hard to call. V lost 0 bases and J lost 2, with 2 bases in between. The CDR3 has 13 residues. Looked up from germline, CDR1 is LNHNV and CDR2 is YYDKDF (reference sequence). For the CDR3, the DNA is TGTGCCACCAGCAGAGATGCTGGAAACACCATATATTTT. This sequence encodes CATSRDAGNTIYF.